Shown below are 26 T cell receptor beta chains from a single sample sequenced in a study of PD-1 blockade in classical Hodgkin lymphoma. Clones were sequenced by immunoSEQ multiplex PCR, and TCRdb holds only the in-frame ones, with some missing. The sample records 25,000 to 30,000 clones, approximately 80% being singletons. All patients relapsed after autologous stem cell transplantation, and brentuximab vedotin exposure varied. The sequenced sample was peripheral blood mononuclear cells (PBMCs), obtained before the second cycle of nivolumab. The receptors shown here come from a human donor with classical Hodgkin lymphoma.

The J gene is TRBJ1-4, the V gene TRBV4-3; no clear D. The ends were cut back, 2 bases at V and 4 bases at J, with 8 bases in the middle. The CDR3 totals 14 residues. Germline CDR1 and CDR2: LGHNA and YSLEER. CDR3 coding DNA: TGCGCCAGCAGCCAACAACTGAGTAATGAAAAACTGTTTTTT. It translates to CASSQQLSNEKLFF.

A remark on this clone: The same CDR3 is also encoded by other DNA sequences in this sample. Here the CDR3 reads CASSSRQGGDYGYTF. CDR3 sequence (DNA): TGTGCCAGCAGTTCGAGACAGGGAGGAGACTATGGCTACACCTTC. V and J are TRBV27 and TRBJ1-2, with TRBD1 identical over 7 bases. Germline lookup yields CDR1 MNHEY and CDR2 SMNVEV (reference sequence). This CDR3 contains 15 residues. J gave up 3 bases and V 4 bases, and 8 bases lay outside the gene matches.

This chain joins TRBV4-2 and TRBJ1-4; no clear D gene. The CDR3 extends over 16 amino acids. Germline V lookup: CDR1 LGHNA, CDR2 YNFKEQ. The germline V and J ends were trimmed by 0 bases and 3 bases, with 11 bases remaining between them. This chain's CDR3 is CASSQDRGYANEKLFF. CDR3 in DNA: TGTGCCAGCAGCCAAGATCGAGGGTATGCTAATGAAAAACTGTTTTTT.

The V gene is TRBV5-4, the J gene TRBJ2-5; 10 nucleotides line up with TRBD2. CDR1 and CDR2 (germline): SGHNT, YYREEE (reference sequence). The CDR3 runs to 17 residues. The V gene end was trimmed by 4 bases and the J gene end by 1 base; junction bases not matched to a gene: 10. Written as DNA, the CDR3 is TGTGCCAGCAGCCGTACTAGAGCGGGGGGGGCCCAAGAGACCCAGTACTTC. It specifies CASSRTRAGGAQETQYF.

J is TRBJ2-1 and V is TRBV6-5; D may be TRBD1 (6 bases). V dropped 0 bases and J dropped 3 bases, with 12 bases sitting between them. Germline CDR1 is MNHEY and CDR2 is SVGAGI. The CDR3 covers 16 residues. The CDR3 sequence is CASSYSMGAVYNEQFF. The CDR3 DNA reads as TGTGCCAGCAGTTACTCGATGGGGGCTGTCTACAATGAGCAGTTCTTC.

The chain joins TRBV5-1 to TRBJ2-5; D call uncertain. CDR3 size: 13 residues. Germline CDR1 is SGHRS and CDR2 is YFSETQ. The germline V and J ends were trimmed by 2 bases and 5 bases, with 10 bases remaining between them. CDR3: CASSLQDEETQYF. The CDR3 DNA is TGCGCCAGCAGCTTACAAGATGAGGAGACCCAGTACTTC. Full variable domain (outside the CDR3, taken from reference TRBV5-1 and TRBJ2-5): KAGVTQTPRYLIKTRGQQVTLSCSPISGHRSVSWYQQTPGQGLQFLFEYFSETQRNKGNFPGRFSGRQFSNSRSEMNVSTLELGDSALYLCASSLQDEETQYFGPGTRLLVL.

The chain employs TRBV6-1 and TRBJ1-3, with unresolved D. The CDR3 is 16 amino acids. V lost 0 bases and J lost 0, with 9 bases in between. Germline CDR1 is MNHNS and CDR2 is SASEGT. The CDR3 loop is CASSEAWRNSGNTIYF. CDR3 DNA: TGTGCCAGCAGTGAAGCGTGGCGGAACTCTGGAAACACCATATATTTT.

The CDR3 region is CASSLLGYNEQFF. The CDR3 DNA reads TGTGCCAGCAGCTTACTGGGGTACAATGAGCAGTTCTTC. The chain has TRBV13 and TRBJ2-1; D is unresolved. This CDR3 has 13 amino acids. With 2 bases removed from V and 4 bases from J, the gap between germline ends came to 6 bases. CDR1 is PRHDT, CDR2 FYEKMQ, per germline (reference sequence). The full variable domain, its missing parts supplied by reference TRBV13 and TRBJ2-1, is AAGVIQSPRHLIKEKRETATLKCYPIPRHDTVYWYQQGPGQDPQFLISFYEKMQSDKGSIPDRFSAQQFSDYHSELNMSSLELGDSALYFCASSLLGYNEQFFGPGTRLTVL.

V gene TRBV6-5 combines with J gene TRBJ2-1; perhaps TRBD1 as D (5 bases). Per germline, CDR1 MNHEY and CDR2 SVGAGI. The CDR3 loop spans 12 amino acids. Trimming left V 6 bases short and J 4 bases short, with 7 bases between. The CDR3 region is CASSKGYNEQFF. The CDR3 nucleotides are TGTGCCAGCAGCAAGGGGTACAATGAGCAGTTCTTC.

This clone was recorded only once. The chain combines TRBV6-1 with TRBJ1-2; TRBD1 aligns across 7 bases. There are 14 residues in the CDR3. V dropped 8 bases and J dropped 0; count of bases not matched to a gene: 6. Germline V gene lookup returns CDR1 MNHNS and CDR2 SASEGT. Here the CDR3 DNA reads TGTGCCAGCTACCGGGGGACAGCTAACTATGGCTACACCTTC. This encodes CASYRGTANYGYTF.

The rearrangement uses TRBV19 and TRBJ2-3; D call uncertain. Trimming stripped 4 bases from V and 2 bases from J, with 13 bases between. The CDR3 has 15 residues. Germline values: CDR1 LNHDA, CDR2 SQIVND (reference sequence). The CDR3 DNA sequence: TGTGCCAGTAGTAGTGGGCTCTACTTCACAGATACGCAGTATTTT. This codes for CASSSGLYFTDTQYF.

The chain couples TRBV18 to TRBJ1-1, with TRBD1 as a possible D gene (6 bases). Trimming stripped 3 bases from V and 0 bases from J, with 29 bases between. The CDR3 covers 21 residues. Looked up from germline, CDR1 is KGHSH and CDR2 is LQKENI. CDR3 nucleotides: TGTGCCAGCTCACCGGGGATCTCGTATGGGGGCGCGAGCGAAATGAACACTGAAGCTTTCTTT. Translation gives CASSPGISYGGASEMNTEAFF.

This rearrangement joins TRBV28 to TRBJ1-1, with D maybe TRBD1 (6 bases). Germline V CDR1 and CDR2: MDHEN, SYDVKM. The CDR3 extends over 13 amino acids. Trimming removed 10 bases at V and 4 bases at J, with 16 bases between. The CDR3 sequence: CATMPGHLTEAFF. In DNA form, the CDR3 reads TGTGCCACCATGCCGGGACACCTCACTGAAGCTTTCTTT.

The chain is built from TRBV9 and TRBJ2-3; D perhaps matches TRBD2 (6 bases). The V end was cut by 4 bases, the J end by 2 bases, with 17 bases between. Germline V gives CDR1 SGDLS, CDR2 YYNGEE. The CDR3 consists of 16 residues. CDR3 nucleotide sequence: TGTGCCAGCAGCCCTCGGGGGAAGGGGCCCACAGATACGCAGTATTTT. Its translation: CASSPRGKGPTDTQYF.

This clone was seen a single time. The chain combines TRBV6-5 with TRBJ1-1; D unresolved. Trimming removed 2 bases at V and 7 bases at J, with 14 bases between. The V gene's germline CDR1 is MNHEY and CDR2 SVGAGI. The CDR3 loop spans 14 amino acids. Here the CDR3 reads CASSYRRTESEAFF. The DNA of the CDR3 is TGTGCCAGCAGTTACCGACGGACTGAGAGTGAAGCTTTCTTT.

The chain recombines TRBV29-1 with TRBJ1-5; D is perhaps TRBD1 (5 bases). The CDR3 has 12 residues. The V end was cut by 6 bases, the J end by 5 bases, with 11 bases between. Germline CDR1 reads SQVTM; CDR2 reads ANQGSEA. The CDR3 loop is CSVGEVHQPQHF. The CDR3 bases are TGCAGCGTGGGGGAGGTGCATCAGCCCCAGCATTTT.

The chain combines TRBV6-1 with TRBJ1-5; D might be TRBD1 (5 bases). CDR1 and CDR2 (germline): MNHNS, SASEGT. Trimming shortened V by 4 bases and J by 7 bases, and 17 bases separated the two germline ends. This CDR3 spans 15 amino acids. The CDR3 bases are TGTGCCAGCAGTGGCCGGGGGGGGTGGGAGCAGCCCCAGCATTTT. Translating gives CASSGRGGWEQPQHF.

CDR3 DNA sequence: TGCAGTGCTAGTTACCCCTTACAGCAGTACTTC. Translating gives CSASYPLQQYF. The chain has TRBV20-1 and TRBJ2-7, with D unclear. V was pared by 3 bases and J by 8 bases, with 11 bases between. The V gene's germline CDR1 is DFQATT and CDR2 SNEGSKA (reference sequence). The CDR3 is 11 residues long.

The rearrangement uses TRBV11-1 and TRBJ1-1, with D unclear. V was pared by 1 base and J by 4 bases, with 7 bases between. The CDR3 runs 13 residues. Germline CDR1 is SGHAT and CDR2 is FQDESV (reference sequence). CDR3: CASSLVRSTEAFF. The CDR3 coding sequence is TGTGCCAGCAGCTTAGTCCGGAGCACTGAAGCTTTCTTT.

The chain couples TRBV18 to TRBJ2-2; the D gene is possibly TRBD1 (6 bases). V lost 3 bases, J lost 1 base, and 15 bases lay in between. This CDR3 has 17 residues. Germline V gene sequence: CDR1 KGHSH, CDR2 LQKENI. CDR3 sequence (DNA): TGTGCCAGCTCACCGCCGCAGGGGTACCGGAACACCGGGGAGCTGTTTTTT. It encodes CASSPPQGYRNTGELFF.

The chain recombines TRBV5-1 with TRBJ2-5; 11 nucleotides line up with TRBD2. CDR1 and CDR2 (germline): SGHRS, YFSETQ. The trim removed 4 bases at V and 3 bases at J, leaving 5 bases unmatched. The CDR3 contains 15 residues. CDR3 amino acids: CASSTGGLAEETQYF. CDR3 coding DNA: TGCGCCAGCAGCACAGGGGGACTAGCGGAAGAGACCCAGTACTTC.

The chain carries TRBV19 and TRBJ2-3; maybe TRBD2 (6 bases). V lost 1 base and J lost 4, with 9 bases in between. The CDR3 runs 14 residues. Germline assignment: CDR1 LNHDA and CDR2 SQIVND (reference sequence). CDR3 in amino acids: CASSIGTGADTQYF. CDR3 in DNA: TGTGCCAGTAGTATAGGGACGGGGGCAGATACGCAGTATTTT.

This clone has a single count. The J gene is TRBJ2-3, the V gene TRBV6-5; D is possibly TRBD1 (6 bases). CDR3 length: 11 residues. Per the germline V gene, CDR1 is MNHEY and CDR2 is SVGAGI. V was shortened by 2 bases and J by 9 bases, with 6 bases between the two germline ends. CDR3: CASSYQGTQYF. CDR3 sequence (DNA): TGTGCCAGCAGTTACCAGGGGACGCAGTATTTT.

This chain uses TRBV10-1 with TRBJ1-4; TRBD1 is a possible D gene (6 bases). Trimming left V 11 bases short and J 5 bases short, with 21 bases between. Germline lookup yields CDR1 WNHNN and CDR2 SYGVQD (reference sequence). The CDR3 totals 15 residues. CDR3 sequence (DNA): TGCGCCGGGAGAGGGACTCCCAGGGGCAATGAAAAACTGTTTTTT. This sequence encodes CAGRGTPRGNEKLFF.

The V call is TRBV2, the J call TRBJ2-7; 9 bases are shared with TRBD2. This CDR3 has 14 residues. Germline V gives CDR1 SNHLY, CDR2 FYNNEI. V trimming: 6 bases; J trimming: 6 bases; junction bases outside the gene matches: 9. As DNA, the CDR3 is TGTGCCAGCAGCCTTAGCGGGGGCCTACCCGAGCAGTACTTC. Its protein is CASSLSGGLPEQYF. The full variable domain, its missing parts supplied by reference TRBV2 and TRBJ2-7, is EPEVTQTPSHQVTQMGQEVILRCVPISNHLYFYWYRQILGQKVEFLVSFYNNEISEKSEIFDDQFSVERPDGSNFTLKIRSTKLEDSAMYFCASSLSGGLPEQYFGPGTRLTVT.

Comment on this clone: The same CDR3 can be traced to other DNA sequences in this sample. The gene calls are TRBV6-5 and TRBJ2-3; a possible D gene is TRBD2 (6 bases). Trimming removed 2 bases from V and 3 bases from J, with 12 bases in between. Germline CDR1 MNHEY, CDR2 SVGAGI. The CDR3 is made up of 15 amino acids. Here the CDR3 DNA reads TGTGCCAGCAGTTACGGAGGCGCGGGGACAGATACGCAGTATTTT. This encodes CASSYGGAGTDTQYF.